The entry below describes one T cell receptor (beta chain). Its antigen is undetermined. This entry belongs to a study of T cell responses to AZD1222 COVID-19 vaccine. Method: immunoSEQ multiplex PCR; TCRdb's copy keeps in-frame clones and lacks some. The top ten hold 5.5% of the sample, which has 150,000 to 180,000 clones, roughly nine tenths seen once. With 3 bases removed from V and 4 bases from J, the gap between germline ends came to 6 bases. Germline assignment: CDR1 GTSNPN and CDR2 SVGIG (reference sequence). The length of the CDR3 is 11 residues. Study results and caveats: Just five to seven people given AZD1222 tested seropositive at baseline. A reported finding is that nearly half of spike-specific TCRs target unmutated variant regions. Sampling captured repertoires only after the peak T cell response. The donor group comprised mostly white British people and more females; the analysis possibly underestimated clonal diversity.

The TCR comes from an adult in good health. This sample comprised peripheral blood, obtained on day 0 of MenACWY control vaccination. The chain joins TRBV30 to TRBJ1-1; D is unclear. The CDR3 nucleotides read TGTGCCTGGAGCCGCACCACTGAAGCTTTCTTT. This translates into CAWSRTTEAFF.